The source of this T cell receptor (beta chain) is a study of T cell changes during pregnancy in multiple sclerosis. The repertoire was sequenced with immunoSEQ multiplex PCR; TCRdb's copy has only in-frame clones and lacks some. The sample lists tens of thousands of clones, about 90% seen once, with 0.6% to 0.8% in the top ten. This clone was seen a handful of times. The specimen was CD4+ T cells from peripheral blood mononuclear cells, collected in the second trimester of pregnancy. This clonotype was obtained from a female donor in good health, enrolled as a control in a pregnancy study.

CDR3 protein: CASSPTPRDSQYF. CDR3 coding DNA: TGTGCCAGCAGTCCTACACCCAGGGACTCGCAGTACTTC. V is TRBV6-5 and J is TRBJ2-7; D is possibly TRBD2 (6 bases). The V end lost 5 bases, the J end lost 9 bases, and 17 bases lay between the germline ends. This CDR3 region has 13 residues. Germline V gene lookup returns CDR1 MNHEY and CDR2 SVGAGI.